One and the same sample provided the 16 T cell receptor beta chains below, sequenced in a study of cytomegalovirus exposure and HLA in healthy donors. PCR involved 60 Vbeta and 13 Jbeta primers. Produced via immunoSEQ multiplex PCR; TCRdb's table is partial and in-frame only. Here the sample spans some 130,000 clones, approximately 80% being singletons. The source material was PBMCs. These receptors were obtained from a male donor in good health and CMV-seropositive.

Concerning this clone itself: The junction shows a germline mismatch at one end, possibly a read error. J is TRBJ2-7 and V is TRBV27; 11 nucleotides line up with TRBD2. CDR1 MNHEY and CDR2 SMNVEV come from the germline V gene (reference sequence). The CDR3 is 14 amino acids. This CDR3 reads CAGSRLAGHYEQYF. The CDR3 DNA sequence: TGTGCCGGCAGCCGACTAGCGGGACACTACGAGCAGTACTTC.

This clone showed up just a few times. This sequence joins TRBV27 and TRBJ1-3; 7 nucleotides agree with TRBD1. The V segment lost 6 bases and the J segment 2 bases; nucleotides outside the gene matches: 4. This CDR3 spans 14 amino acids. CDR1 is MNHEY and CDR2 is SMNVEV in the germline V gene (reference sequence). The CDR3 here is CASSQTGAGNTIYF. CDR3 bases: TGTGCCAGCAGCCAAACAGGGGCTGGAAACACCATATATTTT.

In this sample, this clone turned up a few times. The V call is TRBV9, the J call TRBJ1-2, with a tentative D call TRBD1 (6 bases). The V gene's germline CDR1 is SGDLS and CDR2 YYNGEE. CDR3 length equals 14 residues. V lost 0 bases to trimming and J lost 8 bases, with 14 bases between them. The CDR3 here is CASSVVGGIEGYTF. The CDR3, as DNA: TGTGCCAGCAGCGTAGTAGGGGGAATAGAAGGCTACACCTTC.

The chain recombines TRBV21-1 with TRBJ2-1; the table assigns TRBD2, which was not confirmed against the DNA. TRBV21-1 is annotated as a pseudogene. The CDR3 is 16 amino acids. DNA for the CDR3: TGTGCCAGCAGCAGAGGTAGCGGGGGCTCCTACAATGAGCAGTTCTTC. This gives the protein CASSRGSGGSYNEQFF.

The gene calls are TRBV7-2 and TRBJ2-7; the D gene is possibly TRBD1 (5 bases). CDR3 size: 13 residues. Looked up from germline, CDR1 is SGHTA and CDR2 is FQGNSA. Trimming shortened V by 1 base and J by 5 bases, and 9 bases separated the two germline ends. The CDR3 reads CASSLVRVDEQYF. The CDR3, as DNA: TGTGCCAGCAGCTTAGTCAGGGTGGACGAGCAGTACTTC.

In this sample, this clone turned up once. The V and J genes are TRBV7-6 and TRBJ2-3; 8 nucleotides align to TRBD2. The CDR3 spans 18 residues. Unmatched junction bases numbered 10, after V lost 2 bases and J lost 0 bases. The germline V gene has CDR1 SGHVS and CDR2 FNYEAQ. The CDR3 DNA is TGTGCCAGCAGCTTACGGCCAACTAGCGGCGTTAGCACAGATACGCAGTATTTT. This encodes CASSLRPTSGVSTDTQYF.

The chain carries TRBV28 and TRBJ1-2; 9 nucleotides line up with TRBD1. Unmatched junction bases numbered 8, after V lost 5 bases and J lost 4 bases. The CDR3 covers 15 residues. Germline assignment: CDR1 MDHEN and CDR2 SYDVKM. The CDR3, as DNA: TGTGCCAGCAGTACGCCGGGACAGGGCGGCTATGGCTACACCTTC. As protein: CASSTPGQGGYGYTF.

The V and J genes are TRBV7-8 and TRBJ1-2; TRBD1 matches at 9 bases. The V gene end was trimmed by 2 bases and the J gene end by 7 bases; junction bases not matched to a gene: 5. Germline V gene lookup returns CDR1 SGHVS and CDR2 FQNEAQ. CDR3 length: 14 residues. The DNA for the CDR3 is TGTGCCAGCAGCTTACCGGGACAGGGTCGTGGCTACACCTTC. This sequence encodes CASSLPGQGRGYTF.

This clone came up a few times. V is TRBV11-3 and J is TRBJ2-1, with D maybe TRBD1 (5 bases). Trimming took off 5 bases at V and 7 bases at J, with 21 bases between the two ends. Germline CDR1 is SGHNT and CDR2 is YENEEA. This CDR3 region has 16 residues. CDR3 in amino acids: CASSPHTRENVNEQFF. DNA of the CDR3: TGTGCCAGCAGCCCGCATACCAGGGAAAATGTGAATGAGCAGTTCTTC. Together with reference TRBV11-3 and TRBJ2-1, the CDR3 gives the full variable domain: EAGVVQSPRYKIIEKKQPVAFWCNPISGHNTLYWYLQNLGQGPELLIRYENEEAVDDSQLPKDRFSAERLKGVDSTLKIQPAELGDSAVYLCASSPHTRENVNEQFFGPGTRLTVL.

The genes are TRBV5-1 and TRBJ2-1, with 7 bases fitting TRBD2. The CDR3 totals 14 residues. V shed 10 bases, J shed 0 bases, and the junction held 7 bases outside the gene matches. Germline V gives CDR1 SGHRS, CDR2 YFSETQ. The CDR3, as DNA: TGCGCCCTTCAGCGGGGCCTCTCCTACAATGAGCAGTTCTTC. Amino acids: CALQRGLSYNEQFF.

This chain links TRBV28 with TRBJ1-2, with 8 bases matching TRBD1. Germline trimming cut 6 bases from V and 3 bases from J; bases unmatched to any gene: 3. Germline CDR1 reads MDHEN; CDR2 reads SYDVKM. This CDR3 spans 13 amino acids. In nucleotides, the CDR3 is TGTGCCAGCAGCATGACAGGGGACTATGGCTACACCTTC. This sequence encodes CASSMTGDYGYTF.

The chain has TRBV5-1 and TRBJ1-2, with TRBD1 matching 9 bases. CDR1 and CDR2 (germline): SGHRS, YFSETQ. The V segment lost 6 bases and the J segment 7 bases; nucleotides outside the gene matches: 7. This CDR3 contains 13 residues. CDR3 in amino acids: CASKVTGGGGYTF. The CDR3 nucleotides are TGCGCCAGCAAGGTCACAGGGGGCGGTGGCTACACCTTC.

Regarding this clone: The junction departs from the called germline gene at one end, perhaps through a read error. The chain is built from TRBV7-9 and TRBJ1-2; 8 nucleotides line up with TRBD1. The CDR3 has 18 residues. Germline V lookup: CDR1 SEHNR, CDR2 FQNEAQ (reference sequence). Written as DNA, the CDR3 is TGTTCCAGCAGCCGATCCGGGACAGGCCTTTCCGCTAACTATGGCTACACCTTC. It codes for CSSSRSGTGLSANYGYTF.

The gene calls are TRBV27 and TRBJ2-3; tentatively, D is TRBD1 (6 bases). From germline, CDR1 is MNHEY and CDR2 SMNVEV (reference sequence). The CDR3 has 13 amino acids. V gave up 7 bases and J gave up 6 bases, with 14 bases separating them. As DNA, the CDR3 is TGTGCCAGCAATTTCAGGGGCGGTGATACGCAGTATTTT. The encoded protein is CASNFRGGDTQYF.

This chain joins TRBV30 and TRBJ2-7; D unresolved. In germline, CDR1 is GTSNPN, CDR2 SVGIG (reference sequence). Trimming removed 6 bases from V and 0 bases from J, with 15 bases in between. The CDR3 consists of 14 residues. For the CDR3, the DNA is TGTGCCTGTGCAGAAGACAAATCCTCCTACGAGCAGTACTTC. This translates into CACAEDKSSYEQYF.

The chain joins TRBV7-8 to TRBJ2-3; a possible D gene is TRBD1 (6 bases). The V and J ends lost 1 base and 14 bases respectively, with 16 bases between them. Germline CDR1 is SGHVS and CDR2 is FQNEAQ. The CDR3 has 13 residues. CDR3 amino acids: CASSLDPGDKMYF. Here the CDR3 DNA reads TGTGCCAGCAGCTTAGACCCTGGGGACAAGATGTATTTT.